This T cell receptor (beta chain) was captured by sequencing in a study of cytomegalovirus exposure and HLA in healthy donors. The PCR employed 60 Vbeta primers together with 13 Jbeta primers. The protocol was immunoSEQ multiplex PCR, while the TCRdb copy is restricted to in-frame clones and leaves out a portion. Altogether about 240,000 clones are present, 75% to 85% being singletons, with the ten largest covering about 7.5%. Study-wide results and limits: Rarity marked most TCR sequences, yet some public TCRs occurred in many donors. Later on, an analysis tied around 17,000 TCR beta sequences to HLA alleles at 0.05 false discovery rate.

Comments on this clone: Its specificity is unknown.

Donors consisted of healthy bone marrow donors. Trimming left V 2 bases short and J 0 bases short, with 8 bases between. The germline V gene has CDR1 MGHRA and CDR2 YSYEKL. This CDR3 comprises 15 residues. The chain combines TRBV4-1 with TRBJ1-5; D is ambiguous. The sample taken for sequencing was PBMCs. This receptor was identified in a woman aged 55-70 years in good health and CMV-seropositive. CDR3: CASSQQAYSNQPQHF. CDR3 nucleotides: TGCGCCAGCAGCCAACAGGCATATAGCAATCAGCCCCAGCATTTT.